This TCR beta chain was profiled in a study of shared clonotypes between healthy human individuals. Generated by immunoSEQ multiplex PCR, the TCRdb table keeps only in-frame clones and is missing some. The table records approximately 1.5 million clones, 95% to 99% of them present only once. This CDR3 comprises 15 residues. Germline values: CDR1 KGHSH, CDR2 LQKENI. The V segment lost 2 bases and the J segment 3 bases; nucleotides outside the gene matches: 5. General study points: The four-donor shared clonotypes exceeded non-shared clonotypes in generation probability, with non-shared ones scoring lower. Clonotype sharing across several donors was observed for about 4.8% of naive CD4 clonotypes. Represented diversity (both genetic and exposure-history) was limited by the small number of donors.

Comments on this clone: No antigen is known for it.

The sequence derives from a man younger than 40 in good health. J is TRBJ2-3 and V is TRBV18; TRBD1 matches at 7 bases. Sample: naive CD4+ T cells sorted from blood. The subset denotes: CD45RA+ positively selected. CDR3 in amino acids: CASSPEGAKTDTQYF. For the CDR3, the DNA is TGTGCCAGCTCACCAGAGGGGGCTAAGACAGATACGCAGTATTTT.